These 17 T cell receptor beta chains were all obtained from the same sample, sequenced in a study of identical twins. One entry per CDR3 protein, called by TCRdb with MiXCR from the 5' RACE reads. In the table there are 550,000 to 800,000 distinct CDR3 sequences, less than 9% of which are singletons. These data are also associated with another study on yellow fever vaccine responses in identical twins.

The sequencing sample was made of PBMCs. These receptors all come from a woman younger than 35 in good health.

This clonotype appeared a few times. This chain connects TRBV15 to TRBJ1-1; unclear D gene. Trimming removed 0 bases from V and 0 bases from J, with 5 bases in between. The CDR3 is 14 amino acids. Germline values: CDR1 LNHNV, CDR2 YYDKDF (reference sequence). CDR3 in amino acids: CATSRDVLNTEAFF. CDR3 nucleotide sequence: TGTGCCACCAGCAGAGATGTATTGAACACTGAAGCTTTCTTT.

This clonotype came up a few times. V gene TRBV10-3 combines with J gene TRBJ2-2; TRBD1 aligns across 8 bases. CDR3 length: 16 residues. Per the germline V gene, CDR1 is ENHRY and CDR2 is SYGVKD. The trim removed 3 bases at V and 1 base at J, leaving 4 bases unmatched. In DNA form, the CDR3 reads TGTGCCATCAGTGATCGACAGGGGCAGAACACCGGGGAGCTGTTTTTT. Translating gives CAISDRQGQNTGELFF.

This clonotype was observed many times. CDR3 sequence: CASRQNNQPQHF. Here the CDR3 DNA reads TGTGCCAGCAGACAGAACAATCAGCCCCAGCATTTT. The chain couples TRBV6-1 to TRBJ1-5; D not certain. Germline CDR1 reads MNHNS; CDR2 reads SASEGT. Trimming left V 6 bases short and J 3 bases short, with 6 bases between. The CDR3 runs 12 residues.

The chain uses TRBV10-3 and TRBJ2-5; 9 positions match TRBD1. The CDR3 is 13 residues long. V lost 8 bases and J lost 4; bases outside the gene matches: 5. Germline CDR1 and CDR2: ENHRY and SYGVKD. The CDR3 DNA reads as TGTGCCATCGGGACAGGGCAGGCAGAGACCCAGTACTTC. Encoded protein: CAIGTGQAETQYF.

In this sample, this clonotype turned up many times. The chain recombines TRBV12-3 or TRBV12-4 with TRBJ2-3; tentative D call: TRBD2 (5 bases). V lost 5 bases, J lost 0 bases, and 12 bases lay in between. This CDR3 contains 15 residues. CDR3 bases: TGTGCCAGCAGTGAGGGTCGTCCTAGCACAGATACGCAGTATTTT. Translated, it gives CASSEGRPSTDTQYF.

The V and J genes are TRBV20-1 and TRBJ1-4; 7 bases are a match to TRBD1. Losses at the gene ends were 6 bases for V and 6 bases for J; bases not matched to a gene: 10. The length of the CDR3 is 14 residues. In germline, CDR1 is DFQATT, CDR2 SNEGSKA (reference sequence). CDR3 bases: TGCAGTGCCCCTCCGACAGGGAGAGATGAAAAACTGTTTTTT. This translates into CSAPPTGRDEKLFF.

V is TRBV12-3 or TRBV12-4 and J is TRBJ2-7; D ambiguous. The CDR3 has 13 amino acids. Trimming pared 3 bases from V and 3 bases from J, leaving 9 bases between. CDR3 residues: CASSLGELYEQYF. For the CDR3, the DNA is TGTGCCAGCAGTTTGGGCGAACTCTACGAGCAGTACTTC.

This clonotype has only a few counts. The chain combines TRBV5-1 with TRBJ2-5; 13 bases are a match to TRBD2. The V gene end was trimmed by 5 bases and the J gene end by 5 bases; junction bases not matched to a gene: 6. This CDR3 is built from 15 residues. CDR1 and CDR2 from the germline V gene are SGHRS and YFSETQ. The CDR3 DNA reads TGCGCCAGCAGAAGGACTAGCGGGAGATGGGAGACCCAGTACTTC. This codes for CASRRTSGRWETQYF.

This clonotype was picked up many times. The chain uses TRBV12-3 or TRBV12-4 and TRBJ2-5; maybe TRBD2 (6 bases). V was cut by 5 bases and J by 5 bases, with 15 bases left in between. The CDR3 has 14 amino acids. CDR3 bases: TGTGCCAGCAGTATTTGGGCGGGGACGGAGACCCAGTACTTC. This sequence encodes CASSIWAGTETQYF.

V gene TRBV2 combines with J gene TRBJ2-3, with 10 bases lining up with TRBD1. With 6 bases clipped from V and 4 bases from J, the junction kept 4 bases outside the gene matches. The CDR3 covers 14 residues. CDR1 and CDR2 from the germline V gene are SNHLY and FYNNEI. As DNA, the CDR3 is TGTGCCAGCAGCCGGGACAGGGGCCCAGATACGCAGTATTTT. It codes for CASSRDRGPDTQYF. The variable domain in full, completed from reference TRBV2 and TRBJ2-3, reads EPEVTQTPSHQVTQMGQEVILRCVPISNHLYFYWYRQILGQKVEFLVSFYNNEISEKSEIFDDQFSVERPDGSNFTLKIRSTKLEDSAMYFCASSRDRGPDTQYFGPGTRLTVL.

This clonotype was observed many times. The chain carries TRBV28 and TRBJ1-3; perhaps TRBD1 as D (6 bases). The ends were cut back, 8 bases at V and 2 bases at J, with 13 bases in the middle. This CDR3 spans 14 amino acids. Per germline, CDR1 MDHEN and CDR2 SYDVKM. CDR3 loop: CASSYREAGNTIYF. For the CDR3, the DNA is TGTGCCAGCTCCTACAGGGAGGCTGGAAACACCATATATTTT.

This clonotype was seen only a few times. This chain links TRBV7-2 with TRBJ2-7; 14 bases match TRBD2. CDR3 size: 15 residues. V was clipped by 4 bases and J by 6 bases; unmatched bases: 5. Germline CDR1 and CDR2: SGHTA and FQGNSA. CDR3 coding DNA: TGTGCCAGCAGCTGGAAAGGGACTAGCGGGAGCGAGCAGTACTTC. It translates to CASSWKGTSGSEQYF.

This sequence joins TRBV12-3 or TRBV12-4 and TRBJ2-1; TRBD2 aligns across 9 bases. The CDR3 spans 16 residues. J gave up 9 bases and V 3 bases, and 12 bases lay outside the gene matches. The CDR3 spells CASSLAAGGSAVEQFF. The CDR3 DNA reads TGTGCCAGCAGTTTGGCCGCGGGGGGGTCGGCAGTTGAGCAGTTCTTC.

Many counts were recorded for this clonotype. DNA of the CDR3: TGTGCCAGCAGTGAGTTTGCAGGGAATTCACCCCTCCACTTT. Its translation is CASSEFAGNSPLHF. The chain carries TRBV25-1 and TRBJ1-6, with D maybe TRBD1 (5 bases). The CDR3 contains 14 residues. The germline V gene has CDR1 MGHDK and CDR2 SYGVNS. V lost 3 bases and J 7 bases, leaving 10 bases between the germline ends.

The chain uses TRBV29-1 and TRBJ1-1; D gene uncertain. Between the trimmed V and J ends, which lost 6 bases and 1 base, there was a span of 9 bases. The germline V gene has CDR1 SQVTM and CDR2 ANQGSEA. The CDR3 consists of 12 residues. The CDR3 bases are TGCAGCGTCGGGCATACGAACACTGAAGCTTTCTTT. Protein: CSVGHTNTEAFF.

This clonotype was seen more than once but under ten times. J is TRBJ2-1 and V is TRBV5-1, with 7 bases fitting TRBD2. The ends lost 7 bases at V and 3 bases at J; junction bases unmatched: 7. CDR3 length: 14 residues. Germline CDR1 is SGHRS and CDR2 is YFSETQ. CDR3 protein: CASQVGGYYNEQFF. The DNA of the CDR3 is TGCGCCAGCCAGGTGGGGGGGTACTACAATGAGCAGTTCTTC.

The genes are TRBV5-6 and TRBJ2-3; either TRBD1 or TRBD2 may supply D (6 bases each). The germline V and J ends were trimmed by 2 bases and 0 bases, with 10 bases remaining between them. CDR3 length: 15 amino acids. Germline assignment: CDR1 SGHDT and CDR2 YYEEEE. Here the CDR3 DNA reads TGTGCCAGCAGCTTCGAGGGGGGAAGCACAGATACGCAGTATTTT. It yields the protein CASSFEGGSTDTQYF.